This TCR beta chain was recorded in a study of T cells in Graves' hyperthyroidism and ophthalmopathy. V shed 6 bases and J 2 bases; nucleotides not matched to a gene: 13. The CDR3 sequence is 15 residues long. Per the germline V gene, CDR1 is DFQATT and CDR2 is SNEGSKA (reference sequence). Amplification of TCR beta CDR3 regions was performed using RNA transcripts as template. First-round RT-PCR of the TCR CDR3 relied on the HTBI primer set. TCRdb re-called the multiplex PCR reads through MiXCR, storing one row per CDR3 protein. The sample holds about 350,000 distinct CDR3 sequences, more than 11% seen once. This clonotype was seen just once.

Source material: blood. This TCR came from a woman aged 25 to 39 with Graves' hyperthyroidism. The chain joins TRBV20-1 to TRBJ2-7, with 7 bases aligning to TRBD2. The CDR3 nucleotides read TGCAGTGCCCCAACCCTGCTAGCGGTACCCTACGAGCAGTACTTC. It encodes CSAPTLLAVPYEQYF.